These 5 T cell receptor beta chains share one sample of origin, sequenced in a study of PD-L1 blockade in urothelial cancer. Data came from immunoSEQ multiplex PCR; TCRdb stores just in-frame clones and leaves some out. The sample includes tens of thousands of clones, roughly 89% of them seen just once. Stated time point: pretreatment peripheral blood. The specimen was PBMCs, collected around atezolizumab (anti-PD-L1) treatment. The receptors originated from an older woman with urothelial cancer.

The chain recombines TRBV5-1 with TRBJ2-3, with TRBD1 matching 11 bases. CDR1 is SGHRS, CDR2 YFSETQ, per germline. V was clipped by 4 bases and J by 4 bases; unmatched bases: 5. The CDR3 has 15 amino acids. CDR3 DNA sequence: TGCGCCAGCAGCGTTTGGACAGGGGGCCCAGATACGCAGTATTTT. As protein: CASSVWTGGPDTQYF.

The V call is TRBV5-1, the J call TRBJ2-2, with TRBD2 matching over 11 bases. The germline V gene encodes CDR1 SGHRS and CDR2 YFSETQ. V trimming: 6 bases; J trimming: 4 bases; junction bases outside the gene matches: 11. CDR3 length: 17 residues. CDR3 nucleotide sequence: TGCGCCAGCACGACTAGCGGGACCAAACGTGGCACCGGGGAGCTGTTTTTT. The encoded protein is CASTTSGTKRGTGELFF.

The J gene is TRBJ1-2, the V gene TRBV28; the match to TRBD1 covers 7 bases. CDR3 length equals 17 residues. The V gene's germline CDR1 is MDHEN and CDR2 SYDVKM. The V and J ends lost 5 bases and 2 bases, in that order; junction bases with no gene match: 14. The CDR3 DNA follows: TGTGCCAGCAGTCTCCGCAACCCCGGGACAGCAAACTATGGCTACACCTTC. Translation gives CASSLRNPGTANYGYTF.

The gene calls are TRBV19 and TRBJ2-2; D ambiguous. CDR1 is LNHDA, CDR2 SQIVND, per germline (reference sequence). V lost 3 bases, J lost 1 base, and 3 bases lay in between. This CDR3 contains 13 residues. This CDR3 reads CASSIGNTGELFF. The CDR3 DNA reads as TGTGCCAGTAGTATCGGGAACACCGGGGAGCTGTTTTTT.

The V gene is TRBV13, the J gene TRBJ2-1; the match to TRBD2 covers 11 bases. J was trimmed by 7 bases and V by 5 bases; bases with no gene match: 7. This CDR3 is 15 amino acids long. Germline CDR1 is PRHDT and CDR2 is FYEKMQ (reference sequence). The CDR3 protein is CASSAKTSGINEQFF. In nucleotides, the CDR3 is TGTGCCAGCAGCGCAAAGACTAGCGGGATTAATGAGCAGTTCTTC.